The clone carrying this T cell receptor (beta chain) has a handful of counts. The antigen remains unidentified. This specimen comes from a study of T cells in Graves' hyperthyroidism and ophthalmopathy. At the level of the study: Peripheral blood was collected at initial diagnosis, before any treatment.

The CDR3 runs 15 residues. Trimming stripped 3 bases from V and 0 bases from J, with 11 bases between. The germline CDR1 and CDR2 sequences are MNHEY and SMNVEV (reference sequence). The authors took PBMCs from roughly 10 ml fresh peripheral blood. RNA transcripts were the template for amplifying TCR beta CDR3 regions. The HTBI primer set served for first-round RT-PCR of the TCR CDR3. One entry per CDR3 protein results from TCRdb running MiXCR on the multiplex PCR reads. Here the sample spans approximately 600,000 distinct CDR3 sequences, about 20% being singletons. Study-level points and caveats: Most clonotypes expanded in thyroid above 0.001 were likewise present in blood. Stable hyperthyroidism was separated from ophthalmopathy by a model based on 13 V-J features.

Sequencing used blood. The chain couples TRBV27 to TRBJ1-1, with D tentatively TRBD1 (5 bases). This TCR was recovered from a man younger than 40 with Graves' ophthalmopathy. CDR3 protein: CASSFSRGVNTEAFF. The DNA of the CDR3 is TGTGCCAGCAGTTTTTCCCGAGGGGTGAACACTGAAGCTTTCTTT.